This TCR beta chain derives from a study of blood T cell repertoires in COVID-19. The CDR3 has 16 amino acids. J was trimmed by 3 bases and V by 1 base; bases with no gene match: 2. In germline, CDR1 is LNHDA, CDR2 SQIVND (reference sequence). Only in-frame clones appear in the TCRdb table, and some are missing; sequencing was by immunoSEQ multiplex PCR. The sample yields about 190,000 clones, about 81% seen once. The TCR was taken from a woman aged 55 to 70 with COVID-19, enrolled during active disease. The sequenced sample was peripheral blood. The V call is TRBV19, the J call TRBJ2-5, with 13 positions matching TRBD2. CDR3: CASSIGGLAGKETQYF. CDR3 bases: TGTGCCAGTAGTATAGGGGGACTAGCGGGGAAAGAGACCCAGTACTTC.